The T cell receptor beta chain described here comes from a study of preoperative IRX-2 immunotherapy in early breast cancer. The CDR3 totals 13 residues. The V and J ends lost 5 bases and 8 bases respectively, with 15 bases between them. From germline, CDR1 is SGHAT and CDR2 FQNNGV. Treatment: preoperative locoregional IRX-2 cytokine immunotherapy. Preoperative locoregional IRX-2 cytokine immunotherapy was tested in the phase Ib source study. Sequencing used immunoSEQ multiplex PCR; TCRdb keeps in-frame clones, though not all of them. The table has 40,000 to 45,000 clones, just under 95% seen once. This chain connects TRBV11-2 to TRBJ1-2, with D tentatively TRBD1 (5 bases). Sample: tumor tissue, taken after IRX-2 immunotherapy. The sequence derives from a human donor with breast cancer. The CDR3 DNA sequence: TGTGCCAGCAGCAAGGGACGAGCGGGAGGCTACACCTTC. Translating gives CASSKGRAGGYTF.